These T cell receptor beta chains were read from a single sample in a study of T cell responses to AZD1222 COVID-19 vaccine. The assay was immunoSEQ multiplex PCR, and TCRdb's table has in-frame clones only and misses some. The sample records about 140,000 clones, 90% being singletons. The material sequenced was peripheral blood, taken 28 days after the second AZD1222 dose. The receptors shown here come from an adult who received the AZD1222 COVID-19 vaccine. CDR3s include the opening cysteine and the closing phenylalanine or tryptophan. D genes are given only for firm matches. For some rows the clone size is stated as once, few or many, or as a class when expanded; others skip it.

v_call: TRBV6-1
d_call: .
j_call: TRBJ1-6
clone_size: .
cdr3_nt: TGTGCCAGCAGTGACGGACTTACTTATAATTCACCCCTCCACTTT
cdr3_aa: CASSDGLTYNSPLHF

v_call: TRBV6-2/TRBV6-3
d_call: .
j_call: TRBJ2-7
clone_size: .
cdr3_nt: TGTGCCAGCAGTTACTCTGTGACGGGGGATTACGAGCAGTACTTC
cdr3_aa: CASSYSVTGDYEQYF

v_call: TRBV7-6
d_call: .
j_call: TRBJ1-6
clone_size: .
cdr3_nt: TGTGCCAGCAGCTTAACAGCCGGTTATAATTCACCCCTCCACTTT
cdr3_aa: CASSLTAGYNSPLHF

v_call: TRBV28
d_call: .
j_call: TRBJ2-7
clone_size: .
cdr3_nt: TGTGCCAGCAGTTCACCCTACGAGCAGTACTTC
cdr3_aa: CASSSPYEQYF

v_call: TRBV6-2/TRBV6-3
d_call: TRBD1
j_call: TRBJ1-5
clone_size: .
cdr3_nt: TGTGCCAGCAGTGATCACCTGGGACAGCATCAGCCCCAGCATTTT
cdr3_aa: CASSDHLGQHQPQHF

v_call: TRBV19
d_call: TRBD2
j_call: TRBJ2-1
clone_size: .
cdr3_nt: TGTGCCAGTAGTATAGAGTTGGGGGGACTAGCGGGCCCCTACAATGAGCAGTTCTTC
cdr3_aa: CASSIELGGLAGPYNEQFF

v_call: TRBV29-1
d_call: .
j_call: TRBJ2-7
clone_size: .
cdr3_nt: TGCAGCGCAAGTGGCTTGGGCGAGCAGTACTTC
cdr3_aa: CSASGLGEQYF

v_call: TRBV19
d_call: .
j_call: TRBJ1-5
clone_size: .
cdr3_nt: TGTGCCAGTAGTAGTCCAGGTGCAGGCAGGCCGCGGCCCCAGCATTTT
cdr3_aa: CASSSPGAGRPRPQHF

v_call: TRBV5-1
d_call: .
j_call: TRBJ1-4
clone_size: once
cdr3_nt: TGCGCCAGCAGCTTGGATTTCAGGGGATTTAATGAAAAACTGTTTTTT
cdr3_aa: CASSLDFRGFNEKLFF

v_call: TRBV7-8
d_call: TRBD2
j_call: TRBJ2-3
clone_size: .
cdr3_nt: TGTGCCAGCAGCTCCGGACTAGCGGGAGTAAGAACAGATACGCAGTATTTT
cdr3_aa: CASSSGLAGVRTDTQYF

v_call: TRBV28
d_call: .
j_call: TRBJ2-7
clone_size: .
cdr3_nt: TGTGCCAGCAGTCCACCCACCCGTGGAGGGGAGCAGTACTTC
cdr3_aa: CASSPPTRGGEQYF